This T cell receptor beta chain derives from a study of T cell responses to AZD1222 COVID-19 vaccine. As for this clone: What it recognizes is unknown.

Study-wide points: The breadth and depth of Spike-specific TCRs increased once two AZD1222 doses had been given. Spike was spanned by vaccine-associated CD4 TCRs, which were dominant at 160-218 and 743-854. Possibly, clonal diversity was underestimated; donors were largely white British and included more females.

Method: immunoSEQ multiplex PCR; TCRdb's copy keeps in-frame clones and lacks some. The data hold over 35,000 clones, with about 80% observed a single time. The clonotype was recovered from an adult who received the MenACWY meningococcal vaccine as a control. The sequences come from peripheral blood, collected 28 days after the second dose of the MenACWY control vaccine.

The CDR3 spells CASSRTGPHPQYF. CDR3 bases: TGTGCCAGCAGCAGGACAGGGCCCCATCCCCAGTACTTC. The genes are TRBV7-7 and TRBJ2-5; 8 bases line up with TRBD1. The CDR3 consists of 13 residues. Losses at the gene ends were 5 bases for V and 9 bases for J; bases not matched to a gene: 8. Germline values: CDR1 SSHAT, CDR2 FNYEAQ (reference sequence).